This T cell receptor (beta chain) comes out of a study of blood T cell repertoires in COVID-19. Study as a whole: Both acute and convalescent COVID-19 samples were obtained from the United States, Italy and Spain.

The CDR3 is 15 residues long. CDR1 SGHRS and CDR2 YFSETQ come from the germline V gene. The V end lost 4 bases, the J end lost 0 bases, and 12 bases lay between the germline ends. The method was immunoSEQ multiplex PCR; TCRdb's version includes in-frame clones alone and lacks a portion of them. The data show about 160,000 clones, more than 80% seen once. Specimen: peripheral blood. The receptor was derived from a man between 65 and 79 years old with acute or convalescent COVID-19. The chain employs TRBV5-1 and TRBJ2-3; no clear D. The CDR3 region is CASSPTEPSTDTQYF. CDR3 coding DNA: TGCGCCAGCAGCCCCACAGAACCTAGCACAGATACGCAGTATTTT.